The clone carrying this T cell receptor (beta chain) was seen a single time. The antigen remains undetermined. Splitting the CD4+ cells yielded a CD45RA+ naive subset and a CD45RA-negative memory subset. Sequencing used immunoSEQ multiplex PCR; TCRdb keeps in-frame clones, though not all of them. The repertoire holds approximately 1,000,000 clones, with roughly 77% as singletons. This sample is part of a study of shared clonotypes between healthy human individuals. Study observations and caveats: Larger richness was generally estimated for naive than memory subsets. A few donors had 4% to 6.5% of their naive CD4 clonotypes in common.

The CDR3 extends over 13 amino acids. V lost 5 bases and J lost 8; bases outside the gene matches: 7. CDR1 and CDR2 from the germline V gene are MNHEY and SVGAGI. The chain combines TRBV6-5 with TRBJ1-2, with 8 bases matching TRBD1. The source material was memory CD4+ T cells from PBMCs. Subset here: CD45RA-negative fraction. This receptor was taken from a young man in good health. Some clones in this sample may be carry-over from other donors' samples. The CDR3: CASSGGQGRGYTF. As DNA, the CDR3 is TGTGCCAGCAGTGGTGGACAGGGAAGAGGCTACACCTTC.